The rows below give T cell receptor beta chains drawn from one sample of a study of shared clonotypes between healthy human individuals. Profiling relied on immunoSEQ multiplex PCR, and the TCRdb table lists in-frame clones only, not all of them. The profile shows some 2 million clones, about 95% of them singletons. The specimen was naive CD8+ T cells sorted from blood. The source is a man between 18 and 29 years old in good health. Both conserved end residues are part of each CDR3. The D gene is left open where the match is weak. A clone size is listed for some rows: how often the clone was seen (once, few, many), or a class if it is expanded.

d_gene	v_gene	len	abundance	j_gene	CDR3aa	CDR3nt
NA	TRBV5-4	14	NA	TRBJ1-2	CASSLSTRDYGYTF	TGTGCCAGCAGCTTGTCGACGAGGGACTATGGCTACACCTTC
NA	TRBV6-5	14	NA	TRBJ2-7	CASSLAGLTYEQYF	TGTGCCAGCTCACTGGCGGGCCTTACCTACGAGCAGTACTTC
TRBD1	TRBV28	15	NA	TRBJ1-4	CASSLRDRGGEKLFF	TGTGCCAGCAGTTTAAGGGACAGGGGTGGTGAAAAACTGTTTTTT
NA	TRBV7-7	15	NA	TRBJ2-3	CASSLGDVSTDTQYF	TGTGCTAGCAGCTTAGGGGACGTCTCGACAGATACGCAGTATTTT
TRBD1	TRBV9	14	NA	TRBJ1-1	CASSTQGAGTEAFF	TGTGCCAGCAGCACCCAGGGGGCAGGCACTGAAGCTTTCTTT
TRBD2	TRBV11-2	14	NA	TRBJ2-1	CASSSPGLAPEQFF	TGTGCCAGCAGCTCACCGGGACTAGCTCCGGAGCAGTTCTTC
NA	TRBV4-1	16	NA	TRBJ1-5	CASSQDATYSNQPQHF	TGCGCCAGCAGCCAAGATGCCACTTATAGCAATCAGCCCCAGCATTTT
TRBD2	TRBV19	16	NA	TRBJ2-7	CASSIGPSGSPYEQYF	TGTGCCAGTAGTATAGGTCCTAGCGGGAGTCCCTACGAGCAGTACTTC
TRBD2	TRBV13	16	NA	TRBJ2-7	CASSLRLAGVLDEQYF	TGTGCCAGCAGCTTAAGGCTAGCGGGAGTCTTAGACGAGCAGTACTTC
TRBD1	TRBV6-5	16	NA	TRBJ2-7	CASSYSSDRVYYEQYF	TGTGCCAGCAGTTACTCATCGGACAGGGTCTATTACGAGCAGTACTTC
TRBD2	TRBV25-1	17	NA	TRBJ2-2	CASRGTSESPAPGELFF	TGTGCCAGCCGCGGGACTAGTGAGTCTCCCGCCCCCGGGGAGCTGTTTTTT
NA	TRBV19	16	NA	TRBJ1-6	CASRRHREDYNSPLHF	TGTGCCAGTAGGAGACACCGAGAAGACTATAATTCACCCCTCCACTTT
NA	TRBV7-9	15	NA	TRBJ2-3	CASSLTDNLVDTQYF	TGTGCCAGCAGCTTAACGGACAATCTTGTAGATACGCAGTATTTT
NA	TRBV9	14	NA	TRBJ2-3	CASSGLGGSDTQYF	TGTGCCAGCAGCGGATTGGGGGGCTCCGATACGCAGTATTTT
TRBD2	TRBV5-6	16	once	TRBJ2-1	CASSLAVAGAYNEQFF	TGTGCCAGCAGCTTGGCTGTAGCGGGGGCCTACAATGAGCAGTTCTTC
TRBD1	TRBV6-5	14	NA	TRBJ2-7	CASSYGQGAYEQYF	TGTGCCAGCAGTTACGGACAGGGGGCCTACGAGCAGTACTTC
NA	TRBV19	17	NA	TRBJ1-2	CASSIGGTYDPHYGYTF	TGTGCCAGTAGTATAGGAGGAACGTATGATCCACACTATGGCTACACCTTC
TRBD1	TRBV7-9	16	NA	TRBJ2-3	CASSFPGQGNSDTQYF	TGTGCCAGCAGTTTTCCGGGACAGGGTAATTCAGATACGCAGTATTTT
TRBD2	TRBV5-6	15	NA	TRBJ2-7	CASSLAREVVNEQYF	TGTGCCAGCAGCTTGGCCCGGGAGGTTGTGAACGAGCAGTACTTC
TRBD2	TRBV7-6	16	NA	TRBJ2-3	CASSLWLLAGKDTQYF	TGTGCCAGCAGCTTATGGCTACTAGCGGGGAAAGATACGCAGTATTTT
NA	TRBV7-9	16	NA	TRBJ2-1	CASSLGGMVYLHEQFF	TGTGCCAGCAGCTTAGGGGGGATGGTGTATCTCCATGAGCAGTTCTTC
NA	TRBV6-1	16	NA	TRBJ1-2	CASSEAGQGGNYGYTF	TGTGCCAGCAGTGAAGCAGGGCAGGGAGGCAACTATGGCTACACCTTC
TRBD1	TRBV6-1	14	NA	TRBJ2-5	CASSWDRAWETQYF	TGTGCCAGCAGCTGGGACAGGGCGTGGGAGACCCAGTACTTC
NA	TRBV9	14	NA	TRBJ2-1	CASSVGPNYNEQFF	TGTGCCAGCAGCGTTGGACCGAACTACAATGAGCAGTTCTTC
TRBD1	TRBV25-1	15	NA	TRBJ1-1	CASSDPQGGRTEAFF	TGTGCCAGCAGTGATCCCCAGGGGGGACGGACTGAAGCTTTCTTT
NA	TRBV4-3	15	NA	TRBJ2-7	CASSQDLPGSYEQYF	TGCGCCAGCAGCCAAGATTTGCCGGGCTCCTACGAGCAGTACTTC
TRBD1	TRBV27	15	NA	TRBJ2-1	CASSFRTGPWNEQFF	TGTGCCAGCAGTTTCAGGACAGGCCCTTGGAATGAGCAGTTCTTC
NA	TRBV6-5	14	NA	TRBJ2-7	CASAPGASVLEQYF	TGTGCCAGCGCCCCGGGAGCATCTGTACTTGAGCAGTACTTC
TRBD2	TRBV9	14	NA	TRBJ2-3	CASSGGRGTDTQYF	TGTGCCTCTTCGGGGGGTAGGGGCACAGATACGCAGTATTTT
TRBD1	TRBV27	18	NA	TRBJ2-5	CASSPMSTGTGVGETQYF	TGTGCCAGCAGTCCAATGAGTACCGGGACAGGGGTTGGAGAGACCCAGTACTTC
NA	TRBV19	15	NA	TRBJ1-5	CASSFRDGSNQPQHF	TGTGCCAGTAGTTTCCGGGACGGTAGCAATCAGCCCCAGCATTTT
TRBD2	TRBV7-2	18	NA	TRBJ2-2	CASSFPRLAGSNTGELFF	TGTGCCAGCAGCTTTCCCCGACTAGCGGGATCGAACACCGGGGAGCTGTTTTTT
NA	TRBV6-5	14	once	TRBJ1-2	CASSPGAGGYGYTF	TGTGCCAGCAGTCCGGGGGCCGGGGGCTATGGCTACACCTTC
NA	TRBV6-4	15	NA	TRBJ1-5	CASRDTAYSNQPQHF	TGTGCCAGCAGGGACACGGCTTATAGCAATCAGCCCCAGCATTTT
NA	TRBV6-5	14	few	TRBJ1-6	CASSYGSGDSPLHF	TGTGCCAGCAGTTACGGGTCAGGGGATTCACCCCTCCACTTT
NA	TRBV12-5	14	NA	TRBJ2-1	CASGFVGSYNEQFF	TGTGCTAGTGGTTTCGTGGGCTCCTACAATGAGCAGTTCTTC
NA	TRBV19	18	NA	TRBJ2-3	CASSPSPVRGWGTDTQYF	TGTGCCAGTAGTCCGTCCCCAGTGAGGGGTTGGGGCACAGATACGCAGTATTTT
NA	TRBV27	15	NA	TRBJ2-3	CASSSEPRSTDTQYF	TGTGCCAGCAGTTCCGAGCCCCGGAGCACAGATACGCAGTATTTT
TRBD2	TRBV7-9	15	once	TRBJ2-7	CASSFGTSGGDEQYF	TGTGCCAGCAGCTTCGGGACTAGCGGGGGCGACGAGCAGTACTTC
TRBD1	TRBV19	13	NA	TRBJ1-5	CASYSGGGQPQHF	TGTGCCAGTTATTCAGGGGGCGGGCAGCCCCAGCATTTT
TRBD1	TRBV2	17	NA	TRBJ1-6	CASSEEAGGPYNSPLHF	TGTGCCAGCAGTGAAGAGGCAGGGGGGCCCTATAATTCACCCCTCCACTTT
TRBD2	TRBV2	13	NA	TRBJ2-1	CASKAGAYNEQFF	TGTGCCAGCAAAGCGGGAGCCTACAATGAGCAGTTCTTC
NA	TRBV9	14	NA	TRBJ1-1	CASSASGVGTEAFF	TGTGCCAGCAGCGCGAGTGGGGTAGGCACTGAAGCTTTCTTT
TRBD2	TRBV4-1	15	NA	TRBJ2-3	CASSQARTSRDTQYF	TGCGCCAGCAGCCAAGCAAGGACTAGCAGGGATACGCAGTATTTT
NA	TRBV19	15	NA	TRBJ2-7	CASSRVAEEPYEQYF	TGTGCCAGTAGTAGAGTAGCGGAGGAACCCTACGAGCAGTACTTC
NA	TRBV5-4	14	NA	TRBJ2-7	CASSLRDRDYEQYF	TGTGCCAGCAGCCTTCGCGACAGAGACTACGAGCAGTACTTC
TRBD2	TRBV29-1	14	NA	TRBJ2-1	CSGEREGSYNEQFF	TGCAGCGGGGAGCGGGAGGGCTCCTACAATGAGCAGTTCTTC
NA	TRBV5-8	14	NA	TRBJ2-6	CASSLGPGANVLTF	TGTGCCAGCAGCTTGGGACCTGGGGCCAACGTCCTGACTTTC